This is a list of T cell receptor beta chains from one sample in a study of blood T cell repertoires in COVID-19. Clones were sequenced by immunoSEQ multiplex PCR, and TCRdb holds only the in-frame ones, with some missing. The sample has tens of thousands of clones; 79% are singletons. Sequences were obtained from peripheral blood. The receptors were gathered from a man aged 60-69 years with acute or convalescent COVID-19. Each CDR3 is given with its conserved first and last residue. D genes are given only for firm matches. Some rows mark clone size as missing; the rest say once, few, many or name a class of expanded clone.

CDR3 length: 15; clone size: .; V gene: TRBV11-2; J gene: TRBJ2-5; D gene: TRBD1; CDR3 DNA: TGTGCCAGCAGCTTAGGGACAGGGGGTGGGGAGACCCAGTACTTC; CDR3 protein: CASSLGTGGGETQYF
CDR3 length: 19; clone size: .; V gene: TRBV2; J gene: TRBJ2-2; D gene: TRBD2; CDR3 DNA: TGTGCCAGCAGCCCCGGAGGACTAGCGGGAGGTGCGAACACCGGGGAGCTGTTTTTT; CDR3 protein: CASSPGGLAGGANTGELFF
CDR3 length: 14; clone size: .; V gene: TRBV28; J gene: TRBJ1-1; D gene: .; CDR3 DNA: TGTGCCAGTGGGCTGTCGGGGGTGAACACTGAAGCTTTCTTT; CDR3 protein: CASGLSGVNTEAFF
CDR3 length: 16; clone size: .; V gene: TRBV7-3; J gene: TRBJ2-3; D gene: TRBD2; CDR3 DNA: TGTGCCAGCAGCTTAATTGGGAGGGGTAGCGGCGATACGCAGTATTTT; CDR3 protein: CASSLIGRGSGDTQYF
CDR3 length: 13; clone size: .; V gene: TRBV6-6; J gene: TRBJ2-5; D gene: TRBD2; CDR3 DNA: TGTGCCAGCAGTTGGGGACTACAAGAGACCCAGTACTTC; CDR3 protein: CASSWGLQETQYF
CDR3 length: 13; clone size: once; V gene: TRBV19; J gene: TRBJ1-2; D gene: TRBD1; CDR3 DNA: TGTGCCAGTAGCCTCCAGGGGGAGGATGGCTACACCTTC; CDR3 protein: CASSLQGEDGYTF
CDR3 length: 14; clone size: .; V gene: TRBV7-9; J gene: TRBJ1-1; D gene: .; CDR3 DNA: TGTGCCAGCAGCTTAGCGGGACATAACACTGAAGCTTTCTTT; CDR3 protein: CASSLAGHNTEAFF
CDR3 length: 15; clone size: once; V gene: TRBV9; J gene: TRBJ2-7; D gene: .; CDR3 DNA: TGTGCCAGCAGCCCCCGAATAGGGAGCTCCTACGAGCAGTACTTC; CDR3 protein: CASSPRIGSSYEQYF
CDR3 length: 15; clone size: .; V gene: TRBV28; J gene: TRBJ1-3; D gene: .; CDR3 DNA: TGTGCCAGCATAGGTTGGGGGCCCTCTGGAAACACCATATATTTT; CDR3 protein: CASIGWGPSGNTIYF
CDR3 length: 16; clone size: .; V gene: TRBV10-3; J gene: TRBJ2-2; D gene: TRBD2; CDR3 DNA: TGTGCCATCAGCCCGGGAACTAGCGGGAGTAGAGGGGAGCTGTTTTTT; CDR3 protein: CAISPGTSGSRGELFF
CDR3 length: 15; clone size: .; V gene: TRBV24-1; J gene: TRBJ2-1; D gene: .; CDR3 DNA: TGTGCCACCAGTGATGCCCAGGGAACCGAAAGTGAGCAGTTCTTC; CDR3 protein: CATSDAQGTESEQFF
CDR3 length: 16; clone size: .; V gene: TRBV21-1; J gene: TRBJ1-6; D gene: .; CDR3 DNA: TGTGCCAGCAGCAAAGGGGGGACAGCCTATAATTCACCCCTCCACTTT; CDR3 protein: CASSKGGTAYNSPLHF
CDR3 length: 14; clone size: .; V gene: TRBV6-5; J gene: TRBJ1-5; D gene: TRBD1; CDR3 DNA: TGTGCCAGCAAGAAGGACAGGAGCAATCAGCCCCAGCATTTT; CDR3 protein: CASKKDRSNQPQHF
CDR3 length: 14; clone size: .; V gene: TRBV4-1; J gene: TRBJ1-4; D gene: .; CDR3 DNA: TGCGCCAGCAGCCAAGGGGCCTTATTTGAAAAACTGTTTTTT; CDR3 protein: CASSQGALFEKLFF
CDR3 length: 15; clone size: .; V gene: TRBV7-2; J gene: TRBJ2-7; D gene: TRBD2; CDR3 DNA: TGTGCCAGCAGCTTAGATCCGGGAGGGTCCTACGAGCAGTACTTC; CDR3 protein: CASSLDPGGSYEQYF
CDR3 length: 14; clone size: .; V gene: TRBV5-1; J gene: TRBJ1-2; D gene: .; CDR3 DNA: TGCGCCAGCAGCTTGGGAGGGATTAGCTATGGCTACACCTTC; CDR3 protein: CASSLGGISYGYTF
CDR3 length: 16; clone size: .; V gene: TRBV24-1; J gene: TRBJ1-2; D gene: .; CDR3 DNA: TGTGCCACCAGTGAGGGGGACTCCACGGCCAACTATGGCTACACCTTC; CDR3 protein: CATSEGDSTANYGYTF
CDR3 length: 16; clone size: .; V gene: TRBV4-3; J gene: TRBJ2-1; D gene: TRBD2; CDR3 DNA: TGCGCCAGCAGCCAAGGGGCGGGAGCCCCCCACAATGAGCAGTTCTTC; CDR3 protein: CASSQGAGAPHNEQFF
CDR3 length: 13; clone size: few; V gene: TRBV9; J gene: TRBJ2-5; D gene: .; CDR3 DNA: TGTGCCAGCAGCGTAAGGAGCACGGAGACCCAGTACTTC; CDR3 protein: CASSVRSTETQYF
CDR3 length: 15; clone size: .; V gene: TRBV11-3; J gene: TRBJ2-3; D gene: .; CDR3 DNA: TGTGCCAGCAGCTTAGTGCAGGGTGGGACAGATACGCAGTATTTT; CDR3 protein: CASSLVQGGTDTQYF
CDR3 length: 13; clone size: few; V gene: TRBV2; J gene: TRBJ1-1; D gene: .; CDR3 DNA: TGTGCCAGCAGTGGTCAGATGAACACTGAAGCTTTCTTT; CDR3 protein: CASSGQMNTEAFF
CDR3 length: 14; clone size: .; V gene: TRBV15; J gene: TRBJ2-5; D gene: TRBD1; CDR3 DNA: TGTGCCACCAGTGGGGACAGGGGGCAAGAGACCCAGTACTTC; CDR3 protein: CATSGDRGQETQYF
CDR3 length: 16; clone size: .; V gene: TRBV27; J gene: TRBJ2-7; D gene: .; CDR3 DNA: TGTGCCAACAACCCCTACGAAGCGGTAATTACCGGGGAGCAGTACTTC; CDR3 protein: CANNPYEAVITGEQYF
CDR3 length: 16; clone size: .; V gene: TRBV19; J gene: TRBJ2-7; D gene: TRBD2; CDR3 DNA: TGTGCCAGTAGTAAAGGAAGCGGGAGAGGCTCCTACGAGCAGTACTTC; CDR3 protein: CASSKGSGRGSYEQYF
CDR3 length: 14; clone size: .; V gene: TRBV3-1/TRBV3-2; J gene: TRBJ1-6; D gene: .; CDR3 DNA: TGTGCCAGCAGCCGTACAGTGTATAATTCACCCCTCCACTTT; CDR3 protein: CASSRTVYNSPLHF
CDR3 length: 15; clone size: .; V gene: TRBV9; J gene: TRBJ2-7; D gene: .; CDR3 DNA: TGTGCCAGCAGCGTAGACAGTTCGAGCTCCTACGAGCAGTACTTC; CDR3 protein: CASSVDSSSSYEQYF
CDR3 length: 14; clone size: .; V gene: TRBV3-1/TRBV3-2; J gene: TRBJ2-7; D gene: .; CDR3 DNA: TGTGCCAGCAGCCAAGATTTCCCCCGCCGGGAGCAGTACTTC; CDR3 protein: CASSQDFPRREQYF